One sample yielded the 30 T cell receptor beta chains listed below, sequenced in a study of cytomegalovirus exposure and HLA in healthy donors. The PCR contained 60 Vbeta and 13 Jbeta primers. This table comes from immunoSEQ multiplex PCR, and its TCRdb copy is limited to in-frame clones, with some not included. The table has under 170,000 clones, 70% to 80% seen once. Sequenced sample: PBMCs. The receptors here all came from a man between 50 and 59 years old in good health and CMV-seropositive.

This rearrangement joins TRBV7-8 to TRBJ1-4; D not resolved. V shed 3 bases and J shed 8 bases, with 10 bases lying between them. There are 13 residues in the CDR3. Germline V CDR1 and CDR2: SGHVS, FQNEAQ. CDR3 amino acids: CASSFRSREKLFF. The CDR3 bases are TGTGCCAGCAGCTTTAGGAGTCGGGAAAAACTGTTTTTT.

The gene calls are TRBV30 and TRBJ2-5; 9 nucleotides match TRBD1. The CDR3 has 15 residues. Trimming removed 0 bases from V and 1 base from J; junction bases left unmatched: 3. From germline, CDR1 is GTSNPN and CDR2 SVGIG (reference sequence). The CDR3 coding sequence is TGTGCCTGGAGTGTACCGGGACAGGGCCAAGAGACCCAGTACTTC. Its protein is CAWSVPGQGQETQYF.

The CDR3 is CASSLFQGTGETQYF. The CDR3 DNA reads TGTGCCAGCAGCTTATTTCAGGGTACGGGAGAGACCCAGTACTTC. V usage is TRBV5-4 and J usage is TRBJ2-5; tentatively, D is TRBD1 (5 bases). Trimming removed 2 bases at V and 4 bases at J, with 15 bases between. The CDR3 is 15 residues long. CDR1 is SGHNT and CDR2 is YYREEE in the germline V gene (reference sequence).

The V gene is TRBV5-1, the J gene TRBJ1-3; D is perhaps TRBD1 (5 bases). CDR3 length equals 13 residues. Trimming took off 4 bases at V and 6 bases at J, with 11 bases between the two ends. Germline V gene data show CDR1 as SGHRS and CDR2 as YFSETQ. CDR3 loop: CASSPGGVNTIYF. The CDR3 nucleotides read TGCGCCAGCAGCCCCGGGGGAGTAAACACCATATATTTT.

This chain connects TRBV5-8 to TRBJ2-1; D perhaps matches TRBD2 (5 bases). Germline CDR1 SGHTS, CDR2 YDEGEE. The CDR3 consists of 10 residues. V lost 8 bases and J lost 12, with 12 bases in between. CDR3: CASRGLRQFF. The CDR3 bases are TGTGCCAGTAGAGGGTTAAGGCAGTTCTTC.

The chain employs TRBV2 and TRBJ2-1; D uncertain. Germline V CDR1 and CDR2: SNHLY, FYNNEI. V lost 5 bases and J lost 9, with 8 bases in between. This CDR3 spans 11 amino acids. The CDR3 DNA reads TGTGCCAGCAGTCCTGCTACTGAGCAGTTCTTC. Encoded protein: CASSPATEQFF.

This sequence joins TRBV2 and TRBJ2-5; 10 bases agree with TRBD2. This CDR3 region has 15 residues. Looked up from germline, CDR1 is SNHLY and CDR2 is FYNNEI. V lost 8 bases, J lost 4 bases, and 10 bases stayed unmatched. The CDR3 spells CASQRTSGSRETQYF. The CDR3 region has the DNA TGTGCCAGCCAACGGACTAGCGGCTCCAGAGAGACCCAGTACTTC.

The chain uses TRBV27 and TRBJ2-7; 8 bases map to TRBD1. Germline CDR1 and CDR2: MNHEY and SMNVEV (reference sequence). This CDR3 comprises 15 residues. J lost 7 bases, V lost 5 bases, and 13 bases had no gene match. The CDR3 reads CASSGRQGSSGEQYF. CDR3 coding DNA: TGTGCCAGCAGTGGAAGACAGGGGTCCTCCGGTGAGCAGTACTTC.

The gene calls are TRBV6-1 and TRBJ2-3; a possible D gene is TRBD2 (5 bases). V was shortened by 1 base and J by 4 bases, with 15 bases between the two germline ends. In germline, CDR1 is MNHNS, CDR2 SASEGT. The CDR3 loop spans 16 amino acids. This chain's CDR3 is CASSEVRTYPPDTQYF. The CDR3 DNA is TGTGCCAGCAGTGAAGTTAGGACTTATCCCCCAGATACGCAGTATTTT.

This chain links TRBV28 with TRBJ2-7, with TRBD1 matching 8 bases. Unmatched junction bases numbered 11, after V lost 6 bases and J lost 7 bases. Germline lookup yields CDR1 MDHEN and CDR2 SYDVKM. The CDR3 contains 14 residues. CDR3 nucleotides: TGTGCCAGCAGACTACCGACAGGGGCCGGGGAGCAGTACTTC. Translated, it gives CASRLPTGAGEQYF. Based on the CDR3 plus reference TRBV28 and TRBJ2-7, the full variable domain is DVKVTQSSRYLVKRTGEKVFLECVQDMDHENMFWYRQDPGLGLRLIYFSYDVKMKEKGDIPEGYSVSREKKERFSLILESASTNQTSMYLCASRLPTGAGEQYFGPGTRLTVT.

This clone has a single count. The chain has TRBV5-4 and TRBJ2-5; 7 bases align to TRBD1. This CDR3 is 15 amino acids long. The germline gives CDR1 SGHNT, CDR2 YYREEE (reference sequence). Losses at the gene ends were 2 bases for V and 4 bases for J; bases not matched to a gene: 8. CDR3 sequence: CASSFWTGMAETQYF. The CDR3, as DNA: TGTGCCAGCAGCTTCTGGACAGGCATGGCAGAGACCCAGTACTTC.

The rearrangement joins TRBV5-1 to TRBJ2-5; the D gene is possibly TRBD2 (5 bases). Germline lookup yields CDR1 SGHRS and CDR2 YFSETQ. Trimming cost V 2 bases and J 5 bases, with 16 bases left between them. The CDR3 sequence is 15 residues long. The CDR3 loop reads CASSFSGILGETQYF. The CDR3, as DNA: TGCGCCAGCAGCTTTTCCGGGATCCTAGGGGAGACCCAGTACTTC.

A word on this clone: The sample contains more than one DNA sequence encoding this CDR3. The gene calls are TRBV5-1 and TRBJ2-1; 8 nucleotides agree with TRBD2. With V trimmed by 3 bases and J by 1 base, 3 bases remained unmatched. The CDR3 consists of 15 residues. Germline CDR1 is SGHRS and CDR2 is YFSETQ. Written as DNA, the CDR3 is TGCGCCAGCAGCTCAACTAGCGGATCCTACAATGAGCAGTTCTTC. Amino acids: CASSSTSGSYNEQFF.

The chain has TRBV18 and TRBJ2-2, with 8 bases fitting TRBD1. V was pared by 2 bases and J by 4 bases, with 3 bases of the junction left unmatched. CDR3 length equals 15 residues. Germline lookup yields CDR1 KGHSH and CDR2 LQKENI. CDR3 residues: CASSPAGGSTGELFF. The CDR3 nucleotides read TGTGCCAGCTCACCAGCAGGGGGCAGCACCGGGGAGCTGTTTTTT. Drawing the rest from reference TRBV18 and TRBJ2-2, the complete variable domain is NAGVMQNPRHLVRRRGQEARLRCSPMKGHSHVYWYRQLPEEGLKFMVYLQKENIIDESGMPKERFSAEFPKEGPSILRIQQVVRGDSAAYFCASSPAGGSTGELFFGEGSRLTVL.

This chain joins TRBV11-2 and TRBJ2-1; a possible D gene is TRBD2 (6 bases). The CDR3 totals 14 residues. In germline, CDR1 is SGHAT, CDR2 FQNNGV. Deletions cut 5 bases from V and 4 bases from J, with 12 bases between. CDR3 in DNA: TGTGCCAGCAGCATCGCCGGGGGTTACAATGAGCAGTTCTTC. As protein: CASSIAGGYNEQFF.

The CDR3 loop is CASLKLQVNYGYTF. CDR3 nucleotides: TGTGCCAGCTTGAAACTACAGGTGAACTATGGCTACACCTTC. The chain combines TRBV6-1 with TRBJ1-2; a possible D gene is TRBD1 (5 bases). The CDR3 totals 14 residues. V lost 8 bases and J lost 2, with 15 bases in between. Per the germline V gene, CDR1 is MNHNS and CDR2 is SASEGT.

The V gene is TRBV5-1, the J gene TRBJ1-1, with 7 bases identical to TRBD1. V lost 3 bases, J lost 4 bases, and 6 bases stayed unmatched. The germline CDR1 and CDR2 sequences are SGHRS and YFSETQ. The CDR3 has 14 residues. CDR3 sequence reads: CASSYRGSRTEAFF. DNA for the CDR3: TGCGCCAGCAGCTACAGGGGTAGTCGCACTGAAGCTTTCTTT.

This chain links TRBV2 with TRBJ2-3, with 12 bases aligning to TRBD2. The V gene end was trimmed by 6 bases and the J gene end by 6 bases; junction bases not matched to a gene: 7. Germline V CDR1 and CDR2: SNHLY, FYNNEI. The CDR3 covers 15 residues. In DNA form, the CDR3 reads TGTGCCAGCAGAGCTAGCGGGAGGGCCTGGGATACGCAGTATTTT. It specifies CASRASGRAWDTQYF.

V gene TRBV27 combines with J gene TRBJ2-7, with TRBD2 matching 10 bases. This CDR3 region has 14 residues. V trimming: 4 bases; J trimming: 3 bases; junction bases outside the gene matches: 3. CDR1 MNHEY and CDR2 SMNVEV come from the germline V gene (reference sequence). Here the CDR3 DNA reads TGTGCCAGCAGTTACCGACTAGCGGGCTACGAGCAGTACTTC. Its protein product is CASSYRLAGYEQYF.

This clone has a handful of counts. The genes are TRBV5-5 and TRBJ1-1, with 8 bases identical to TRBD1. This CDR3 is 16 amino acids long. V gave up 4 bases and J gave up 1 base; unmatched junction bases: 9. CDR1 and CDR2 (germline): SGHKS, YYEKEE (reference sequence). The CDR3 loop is CASSRPQGARNTEAFF. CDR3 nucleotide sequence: TGTGCCAGCAGCAGGCCTCAGGGGGCGCGGAACACTGAAGCTTTCTTT.

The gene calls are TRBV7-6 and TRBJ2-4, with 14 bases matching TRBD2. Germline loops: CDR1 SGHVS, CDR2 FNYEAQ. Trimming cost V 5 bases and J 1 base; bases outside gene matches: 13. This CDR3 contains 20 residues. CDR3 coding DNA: TGTGCCAGCAGCAGAGACCCCGGGACTAGCGGGAGCGGGGCCAAAAACATTCAGTACTTC. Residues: CASSRDPGTSGSGAKNIQYF.

The CDR3 spells CASSEIRGRGTEAFF. Written as DNA, the CDR3 is TGTGCCAGCAGTGAAATTAGGGGGCGAGGCACTGAAGCTTTCTTT. The rearrangement links TRBV2 to TRBJ1-1; 7 bases map to TRBD1. The V segment lost 2 bases and the J segment 4 bases; nucleotides outside the gene matches: 7. The CDR3 spans 15 residues. Germline V gene data show CDR1 as SNHLY and CDR2 as FYNNEI.

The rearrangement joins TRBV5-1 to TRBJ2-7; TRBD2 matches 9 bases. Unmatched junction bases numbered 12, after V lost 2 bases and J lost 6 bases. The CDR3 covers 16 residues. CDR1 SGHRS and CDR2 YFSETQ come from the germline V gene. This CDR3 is CASSLGDSGSPREQYF. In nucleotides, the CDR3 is TGCGCCAGCAGCTTAGGGGATAGCGGGAGTCCCCGCGAGCAGTACTTC.

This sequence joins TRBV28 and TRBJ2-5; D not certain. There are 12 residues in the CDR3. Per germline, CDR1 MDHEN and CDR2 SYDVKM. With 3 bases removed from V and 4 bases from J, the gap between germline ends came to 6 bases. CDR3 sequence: CASSFQRETQYF. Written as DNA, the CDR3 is TGTGCCAGCAGTTTTCAGCGAGAGACCCAGTACTTC.

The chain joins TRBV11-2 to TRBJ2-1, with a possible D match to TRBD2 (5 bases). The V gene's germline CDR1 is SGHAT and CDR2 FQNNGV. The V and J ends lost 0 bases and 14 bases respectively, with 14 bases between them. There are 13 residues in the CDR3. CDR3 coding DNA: TGTGCCAGCAGCTTAGATCAAGTTCGAGCGGAGTTCTTC. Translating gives CASSLDQVRAEFF. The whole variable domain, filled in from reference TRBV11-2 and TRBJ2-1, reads EAGVAQSPRYKIIEKRQSVAFWCNPISGHATLYWYQQILGQGPKLLIQFQNNGVVDDSQLPKDRFSAERLKGVDSTLKIQPAKLEDSAVYLCASSLDQVRAEFFGPGTRLTVL.

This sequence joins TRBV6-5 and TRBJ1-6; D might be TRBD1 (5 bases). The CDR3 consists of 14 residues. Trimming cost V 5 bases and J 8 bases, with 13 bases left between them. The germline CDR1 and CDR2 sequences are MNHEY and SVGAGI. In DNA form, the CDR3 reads TGTGCCAGCAGTAGGGGACTGCTGGATTCACCCCTCCACTTT. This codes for CASSRGLLDSPLHF.

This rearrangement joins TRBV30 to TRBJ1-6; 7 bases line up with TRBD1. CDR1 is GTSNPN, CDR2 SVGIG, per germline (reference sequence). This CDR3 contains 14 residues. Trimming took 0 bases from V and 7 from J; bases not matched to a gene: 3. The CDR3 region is CAWSVPGGNSPLHF. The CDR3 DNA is TGTGCCTGGAGTGTACCAGGGGGAAATTCACCCCTCCACTTT.

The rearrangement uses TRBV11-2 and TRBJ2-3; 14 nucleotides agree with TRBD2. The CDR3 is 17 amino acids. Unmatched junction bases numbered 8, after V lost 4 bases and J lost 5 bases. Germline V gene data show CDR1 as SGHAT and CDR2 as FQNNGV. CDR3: CASSSGTSGRGRDTQYF. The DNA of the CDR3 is TGTGCCAGCAGCTCCGGGACTAGCGGGAGAGGGAGAGATACGCAGTATTTT.

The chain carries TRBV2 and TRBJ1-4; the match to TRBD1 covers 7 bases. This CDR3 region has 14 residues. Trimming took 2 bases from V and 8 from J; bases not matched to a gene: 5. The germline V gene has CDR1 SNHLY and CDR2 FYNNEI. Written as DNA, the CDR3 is TGTGCCAGCAGTGAAAGGGGGCATCTGGAAAAACTGTTTTTT. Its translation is CASSERGHLEKLFF.

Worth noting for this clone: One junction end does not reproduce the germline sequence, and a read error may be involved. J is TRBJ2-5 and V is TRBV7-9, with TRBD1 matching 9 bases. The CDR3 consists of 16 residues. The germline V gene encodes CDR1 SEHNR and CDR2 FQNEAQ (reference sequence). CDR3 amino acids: CSSSSIQGADQETQYF. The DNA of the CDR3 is TGTTCCAGCAGCTCCATACAGGGGGCCGACCAAGAGACCCAGTACTTC. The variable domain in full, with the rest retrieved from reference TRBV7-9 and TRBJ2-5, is DTGVSQNPRHKITKRGQNVTFRCDPISEHNRLYWYRQTLGQGPEFLTYFQNEAQLEKSRLLSDRFSAERPKGSFSTLEIQRTEQGDSAMYLCSSSSIQGADQETQYFGPGTRLLVL.